The 30 T cell receptor beta chains reported below all come from one sample, sequenced in a study of monozygotic twins with inflammatory bowel disease. Each CDR3 protein gets one entry in TCRdb, which reprocessed the 5' RACE reads and gives no DNA. The sample has around 450,000 distinct CDR3 sequences; the top ten hold about 2.4%. The sequenced material came from blood. The origin of the receptors is a human donor with ulcerative colitis or Crohn's disease, or a healthy co-twin of an affected twin (not recorded which).

The chain joins TRBV7-2 to TRBJ2-2. Germline V gene data show CDR1 as SGHTA and CDR2 as FQGNSA. The CDR3 runs 15 residues. The CDR3 is CASSLAAFNTGELFF.

The rearrangement links TRBV7-2 to TRBJ2-3; checking the TCRdb D call of TRBD2 is not possible without DNA. The CDR3 covers 16 residues. From germline, CDR1 is SGHTA and CDR2 FQGNSA. This CDR3 is CASSFTSGGRIDTQYF.

The chain employs TRBV7-2 and TRBJ2-2. In germline, CDR1 is SGHTA, CDR2 FQGNSA. The CDR3 consists of 16 residues. The CDR3: CASSLVLAENTGELFF.

This chain links TRBV5-1 with TRBJ1-1; TCRdb names TRBD1, which stays unverified in the absence of DNA. The germline CDR1 and CDR2 sequences are SGHRS and YFSETQ. The CDR3 length is 13 residues. The CDR3 is CASSSGPTTEAFF.

CDR3 residues: CASSQRTGTSSTEAFF. This chain uses TRBV11-2 with TRBJ1-1; TCRdb selects TRBD1, and the lack of DNA leaves this call unchecked. CDR3 length: 16 amino acids. The germline CDR1 and CDR2 sequences are SGHAT and FQNNGV.

The chain joins TRBV6-2 or TRBV6-3 to TRBJ1-5. The CDR3 has 13 amino acids. Germline V lookup: CDR1 MNHEY, CDR2 SVGEGT. The CDR3 protein is CASSYYENQPQHF.

The V and J genes are TRBV5-1 and TRBJ1-1; TCRdb indicates TRBD1, and absent DNA this call remains unverified. The CDR3 length is 15 residues. Per germline, CDR1 SGHRS and CDR2 YFSETQ. This chain's CDR3 is CASSLSPGLETEAFF.

The chain uses TRBV27 and TRBJ2-1; the D call of TRBD2 rests on TCRdb alone, since no DNA is present to check it. The CDR3 contains 14 residues. Germline loops: CDR1 MNHEY, CDR2 SMNVEV (reference sequence). The CDR3 spells CASSLMRVAGEQFF.

The chain uses TRBV19 and TRBJ2-2. This CDR3 region has 15 residues. Germline CDR1 reads LNHDA; CDR2 reads SQIVND (reference sequence). CDR3 in amino acids: CASSSLGVHTGELFF.

V and J are TRBV4-3 and TRBJ1-5; TCRdb reports TRBD1, a call that lacks DNA to check it against. The CDR3 has 14 residues. The germline V gene has CDR1 LGHNA and CDR2 YSLEER. This CDR3 reads CASSQDARVQPQHF.

V and J are TRBV5-1 and TRBJ1-1. The CDR3 loop spans 14 amino acids. CDR1 is SGHRS, CDR2 YFSETQ, per germline. This chain's CDR3 is CASSLGEGIPEAFF.

V and J are TRBV4-1 and TRBJ2-7. CDR3 length equals 15 residues. From germline, CDR1 is MGHRA and CDR2 YSYEKL. The CDR3 reads CASSQDLRVSYEQYF.

The chain links TRBV10-2 to TRBJ2-1; without DNA, the TCRdb call of TRBD2 cannot be checked. CDR3 length: 13 amino acids. Germline V gives CDR1 WSHSY, CDR2 SAAADI. Here the CDR3 reads CASSFAGLNEQFF.

This chain links TRBV9 with TRBJ2-3. The CDR3 extends over 16 amino acids. Germline V gene data show CDR1 as SGDLS and CDR2 as YYNGEE. The CDR3 region is CASSVGGGFSTDTQYF.

The J gene is TRBJ2-3, the V gene TRBV29-1; there is no DNA to check the TCRdb D call of TRBD2. In germline, CDR1 is SQVTM, CDR2 ANQGSEA. The CDR3 has 15 residues. The CDR3 loop reads CSVSGTSGRTDTQYF.

The chain couples TRBV14 to TRBJ2-7; TCRdb selects TRBD1, and the lack of DNA leaves this call unchecked. The CDR3 has 16 residues. The germline V gene encodes CDR1 SGHDN and CDR2 FVKESK. The CDR3 sequence: CASSQDKGLGLHEQYF.

The chain links TRBV6-1 to TRBJ2-2; TCRdb calls TRBD2, which cannot be checked without DNA. Germline lookup yields CDR1 MNHNS and CDR2 SASEGT. The CDR3 has 12 amino acids. The CDR3 sequence: CASLGGVGELFF.

The rearrangement joins TRBV11-1 to TRBJ2-2; lacking DNA, the TRBD2 call made by TCRdb goes unchecked. The CDR3 is 16 residues long. Germline assignment: CDR1 SGHAT and CDR2 FQDESV (reference sequence). CDR3: CASSPSAGPGTGELFF.

The V and J genes are TRBV6-5 and TRBJ1-1; checking the TCRdb D call of TRBD1 is not possible without DNA. This CDR3 spans 12 amino acids. Germline V gene sequence: CDR1 MNHEY, CDR2 SVGAGI. The CDR3 loop reads CASSPGGAEAFF.

The gene calls are TRBV10-3 and TRBJ2-3; the D gene TCRdb calls, TRBD1, cannot be checked with no DNA. Germline values: CDR1 ENHRY, CDR2 SYGVKD. The CDR3 runs 13 residues. The chain's CDR3 is CAIGQGRTDTQYF.

The chain carries TRBV5-6 and TRBJ1-5. The CDR3 loop spans 14 amino acids. Germline CDR1 SGHDT, CDR2 YYEEEE. Here the CDR3 reads CASSFRNLNQPQHF. The variable domain in full, completed from reference TRBV5-6 and TRBJ1-5, reads DAGVTQSPTHLIKTRGQQVTLRCSPKSGHDTVSWYQQALGQGPQFIFQYYEEEERQRGNFPDRFSGHQFPNYSSELNVNALLLGDSALYLCASSFRNLNQPQHFGDGTRLSIL.

The chain uses TRBV29-1 and TRBJ2-2; lacking DNA, the TRBD1 call made by TCRdb goes unchecked. Germline CDR1 is SQVTM and CDR2 is ANQGSEA. CDR3 length equals 15 residues. CDR3 protein: CSVEFPGPRAGELFF.

The rearrangement joins TRBV4-3 to TRBJ2-7; with no DNA, the TCRdb D assignment of TRBD2 cannot be verified. The length of the CDR3 is 15 residues. From germline, CDR1 is LGHNA and CDR2 YSLEER. The CDR3 here is CASSQELGTGEMEYF.

The chain carries TRBV7-9 and TRBJ1-6; the TRBD1 assignment by TCRdb is unverifiable without DNA. CDR3 length: 13 residues. CDR1 SEHNR and CDR2 FQNEAQ come from the germline V gene (reference sequence). CDR3 amino acids: CASSLPPSTPLHF.

The chain has TRBV5-1 and TRBJ2-2; no DNA is available, so the TRBD2 call from TCRdb remains unchecked. CDR1 and CDR2 from the germline V gene are SGHRS and YFSETQ. The length of the CDR3 is 15 residues. The CDR3 reads CASSPTSGYTGELFF.

This rearrangement joins TRBV18 to TRBJ1-1. This CDR3 is 15 amino acids long. Germline V gene data show CDR1 as KGHSH and CDR2 as LQKENI. This chain's CDR3 is CASSPDSQGGTEAFF.

The chain joins TRBV7-2 to TRBJ2-3; the D call of TRBD2 rests on TCRdb alone, since no DNA is present to check it. CDR1 is SGHTA and CDR2 is FQGNSA in the germline V gene. The CDR3 contains 14 residues. The CDR3: CASLAGGSTDTQYF. The full variable domain, completed using reference TRBV7-2 and TRBJ2-3, is GAGVSQSPSNKVTEKGKDVELRCDPISGHTALYWYRQSLGQGLEFLIYFQGNSAPDKSGLPSDRFSAERTGGSVSTLTIQRTQQEDSAVYLCASLAGGSTDTQYFGPGTRLTVL.

The rearrangement uses TRBV9 and TRBJ2-1; TCRdb designates TRBD2, a call that cannot be tested without DNA. The CDR3 extends over 16 amino acids. The V gene's germline CDR1 is SGDLS and CDR2 YYNGEE. The CDR3 sequence is CASSVGTSGRHGEQFF.

The chain combines TRBV11-2 with TRBJ1-6. The germline V gene encodes CDR1 SGHAT and CDR2 FQNNGV. The CDR3 is 18 amino acids. The CDR3 sequence is CASSLTVQGSSYNSPLHF.

The V gene is TRBV5-1, the J gene TRBJ2-1; TCRdb indicates TRBD2, and absent DNA this call remains unverified. The CDR3 sequence is 16 residues long. Looked up from germline, CDR1 is SGHRS and CDR2 is YFSETQ. CDR3 in amino acids: CASSLEVSSGSNEQFF.